Listed below are T cell receptor beta chains from one sample, sequenced in a study of T cell responses to AZD1222 COVID-19 vaccine. The table came from immunoSEQ multiplex PCR; TCRdb's copy has only in-frame clones and leaves some out. Among 140,000 to 150,000 clones listed, about 86% were seen once. Material: peripheral blood, obtained 28 days after the second AZD1222 dose. The receptors shown here come from an adult who received the AZD1222 COVID-19 vaccine. CDR3s include the opening cysteine and the closing phenylalanine or tryptophan. A D gene is named only where the DNA matches it firmly. Clone sizes are given selectively: once, few, many, or a class where the clone is expanded.

V gene	D gene	clone size	J gene	CDR3 protein	CDR3 DNA
TRBV20-1	NA	once	TRBJ1-4	CSARDPEKLFF	TGCAGTGCTAGAGACCCCGAAAAACTGTTTTTT
TRBV6-2/TRBV6-3	TRBD1	NA	TRBJ1-1	CASSRPQGADTEAFF	TGTGCCAGCAGTCGCCCTCAGGGGGCTGACACTGAAGCTTTCTTT
TRBV30	NA	NA	TRBJ1-1	CAWSPHPVARLNTEAFF	TGTGCCTGGAGTCCTCATCCTGTGGCCCGATTAAACACTGAAGCTTTCTTT
TRBV5-1	TRBD1	NA	TRBJ1-4	CASSLGQGELLEKLFF	TGCGCCAGCAGCCTTGGACAGGGGGAACTACTTGAAAAACTGTTTTTT
TRBV6-1	TRBD1	NA	TRBJ1-1	CASSEGEGATEAFF	TGTGCCAGCAGTGAAGGGGAGGGGGCGACTGAAGCTTTCTTT
TRBV30	NA	NA	TRBJ1-5	CASTGADSNQPQHF	TGTGCCTCGACCGGGGCGGATAGCAATCAGCCCCAGCATTTT
TRBV10-3	NA	few	TRBJ2-1	CAISESDVGDEFF	TGTGCCATCAGTGAGTCGGACGTAGGGGACGAGTTCTTC
TRBV6-5	TRBD1	NA	TRBJ1-2	CASSKRDRDSVGYTF	TGTGCCAGCAGTAAACGGGACAGGGACAGTGTTGGCTACACCTTC
TRBV5-1	NA	NA	TRBJ1-1	CASSGGFTTEAFF	TGCGCCAGCAGCGGAGGGTTCACCACAGAAGCTTTCTTT
TRBV30	TRBD2	NA	TRBJ2-2	CAWSGALAGGGELFF	TGTGCCTGGAGTGGAGCACTAGCGGGAGGTGGGGAGCTGTTTTTT
TRBV3-1/TRBV3-2	TRBD2	NA	TRBJ2-1	CASSQAFSGRDNEQFF	TGTGCCAGCAGCCAAGCATTTAGCGGGAGGGACAATGAGCAGTTCTTC
TRBV5-4	NA	NA	TRBJ1-4	CASSFGGATNEKLFF	TGTGCCAGCAGCTTTGGGGGGGCAACTAATGAAAAACTGTTTTTT
TRBV3-1/TRBV3-2	NA	NA	TRBJ2-2	CASSQPGELFF	TGTGCCAGCAGCCAACCCGGGGAGCTGTTTTTT
TRBV12-3/TRBV12-4	NA	few	TRBJ1-2	CASSLDGNYGYTF	TGTGCCAGCAGTTTAGACGGAAACTATGGCTACACCTTC
TRBV28	NA	once	TRBJ1-2	CASIKPGRGSNYGYTF	TGTGCCAGCATTAAACCGGGCCGGGGCAGCAACTATGGCTACACCTTC
TRBV5-1	TRBD2	NA	TRBJ2-3	CASSPGGGRPNTDTQYF	TGCGCCAGCAGCCCGGGGGGCGGGAGGCCTAACACAGATACGCAGTATTTT
TRBV9	NA	NA	TRBJ1-1	CASSRGPNTEAFF	TGTGCCAGCAGTCGCGGCCCGAACACTGAAGCTTTCTTT
TRBV4-2	NA	once	TRBJ1-5	CASSQDGRAQPQHF	TGTGCCAGCAGCCAAGATGGACGGGCTCAGCCCCAGCATTTT
TRBV18	NA	NA	TRBJ1-5	CASSPTLEASDQPQHF	TGTGCCAGCTCACCAACCCTCGAGGCCTCGGATCAGCCCCAGCATTTT